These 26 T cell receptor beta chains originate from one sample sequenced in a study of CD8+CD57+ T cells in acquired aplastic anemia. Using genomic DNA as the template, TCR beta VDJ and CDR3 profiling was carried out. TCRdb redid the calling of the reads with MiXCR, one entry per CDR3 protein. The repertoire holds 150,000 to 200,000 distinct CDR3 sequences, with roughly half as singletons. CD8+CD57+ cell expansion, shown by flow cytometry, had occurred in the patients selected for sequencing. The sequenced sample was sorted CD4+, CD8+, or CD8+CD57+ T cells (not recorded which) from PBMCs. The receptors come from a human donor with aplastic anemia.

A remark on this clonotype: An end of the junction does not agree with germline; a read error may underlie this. CDR3 nucleotides: TGTGCTAGCAGCCCCGTGTTGGACCGAGGCACAGATACGCAGTATTTT. Its protein is CASSPVLDRGTDTQYF. This chain links TRBV7-7 with TRBJ2-3; the D is unclear. Germline loops: CDR1 SSHAT, CDR2 FNYEAQ (reference sequence). This CDR3 is built from 16 residues.

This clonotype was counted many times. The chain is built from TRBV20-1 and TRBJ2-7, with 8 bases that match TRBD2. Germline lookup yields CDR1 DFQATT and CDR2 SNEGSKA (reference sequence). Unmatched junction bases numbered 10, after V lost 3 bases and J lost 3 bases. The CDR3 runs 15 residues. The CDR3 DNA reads TGCAGTGCTAGGGCCCGGGAGGGGTGGAGCTACGAGCAGTACTTC. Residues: CSARAREGWSYEQYF.

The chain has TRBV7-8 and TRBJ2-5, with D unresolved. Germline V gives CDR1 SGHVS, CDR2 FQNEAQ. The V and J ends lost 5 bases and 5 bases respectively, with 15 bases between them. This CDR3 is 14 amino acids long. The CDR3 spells CASSRSRLGETQYF. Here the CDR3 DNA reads TGTGCCAGCAGCCGAAGCAGGCTTGGGGAGACCCAGTACTTC. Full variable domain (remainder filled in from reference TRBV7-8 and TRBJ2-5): GAGVSQSPRYKVAKRGQDVALRCDPISGHVSLFWYQQALGQGPEFLTYFQNEAQLDKSGLPSDRFFAERPEGSVSTLKIQRTQQEDSAVYLCASSRSRLGETQYFGPGTRLLVL.

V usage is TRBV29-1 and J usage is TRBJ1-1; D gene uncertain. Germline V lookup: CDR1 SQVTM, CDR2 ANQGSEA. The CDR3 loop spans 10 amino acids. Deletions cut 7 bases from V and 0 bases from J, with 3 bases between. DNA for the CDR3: TGCAGCGACATGAACACTGAAGCTTTCTTT. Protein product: CSDMNTEAFF.

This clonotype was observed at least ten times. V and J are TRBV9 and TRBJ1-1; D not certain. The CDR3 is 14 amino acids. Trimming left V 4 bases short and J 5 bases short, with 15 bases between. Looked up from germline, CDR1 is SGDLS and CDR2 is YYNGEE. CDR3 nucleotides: TGTGCCAGCAGCCCCAACCTAGGACGGACTGAAGCTTTCTTT. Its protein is CASSPNLGRTEAFF.

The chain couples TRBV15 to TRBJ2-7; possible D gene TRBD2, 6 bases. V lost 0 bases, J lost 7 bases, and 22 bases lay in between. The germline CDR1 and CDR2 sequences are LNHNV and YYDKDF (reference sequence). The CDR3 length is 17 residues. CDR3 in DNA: TGTGCCACCAGCAGAGATCTTGCAGGGATGCATGGAGGGGAGCAGTACTTC. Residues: CATSRDLAGMHGGEQYF.

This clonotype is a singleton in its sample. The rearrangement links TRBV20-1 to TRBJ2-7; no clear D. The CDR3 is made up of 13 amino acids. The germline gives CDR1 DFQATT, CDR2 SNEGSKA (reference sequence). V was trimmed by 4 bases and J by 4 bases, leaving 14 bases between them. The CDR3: CSAIHQGSYEQYF. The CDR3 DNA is TGCAGTGCTATCCACCAAGGGTCGTACGAGCAGTACTTC.

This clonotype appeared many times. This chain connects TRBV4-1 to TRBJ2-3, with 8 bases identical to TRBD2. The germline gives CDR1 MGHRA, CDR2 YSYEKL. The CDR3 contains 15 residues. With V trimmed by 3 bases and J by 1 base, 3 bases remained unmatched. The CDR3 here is CASSQLGLGTDTQYF. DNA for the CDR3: TGCGCCAGCAGCCAGTTGGGACTAGGCACAGATACGCAGTATTTT.

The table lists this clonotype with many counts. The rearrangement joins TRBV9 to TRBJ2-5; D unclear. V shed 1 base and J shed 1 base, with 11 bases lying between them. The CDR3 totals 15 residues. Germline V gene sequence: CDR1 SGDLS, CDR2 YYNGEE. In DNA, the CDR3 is TGTGCCAGCAGCGTATCGCCGAGTCTCCAAGAGACCCAGTACTTC. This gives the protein CASSVSPSLQETQYF.

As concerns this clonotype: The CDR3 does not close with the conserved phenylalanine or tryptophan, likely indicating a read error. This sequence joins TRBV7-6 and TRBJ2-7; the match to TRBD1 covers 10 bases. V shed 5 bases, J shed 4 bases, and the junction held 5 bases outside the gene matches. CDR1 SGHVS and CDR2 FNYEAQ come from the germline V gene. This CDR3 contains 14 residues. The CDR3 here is CASSQPGQGYEQYL. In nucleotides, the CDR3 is TGTGCCAGCAGCCAACCGGGACAGGGGTACGAGCAGTACCTC.

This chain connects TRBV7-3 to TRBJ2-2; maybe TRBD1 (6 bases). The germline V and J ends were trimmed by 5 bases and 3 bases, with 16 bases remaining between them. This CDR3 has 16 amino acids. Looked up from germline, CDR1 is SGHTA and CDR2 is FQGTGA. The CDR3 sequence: CASSQGVQGYTGELFF. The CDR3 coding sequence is TGTGCCAGCAGCCAAGGGGTACAGGGCTACACCGGGGAGCTGTTTTTT. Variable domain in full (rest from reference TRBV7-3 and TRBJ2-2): GAGVSQTPSNKVTEKGKYVELRCDPISGHTALYWYRQSLGQGPEFLIYFQGTGAADDSGLPNDRFFAVRPEGSVSTLKIQRTERGDSAVYLCASSQGVQGYTGELFFGEGSRLTVL.

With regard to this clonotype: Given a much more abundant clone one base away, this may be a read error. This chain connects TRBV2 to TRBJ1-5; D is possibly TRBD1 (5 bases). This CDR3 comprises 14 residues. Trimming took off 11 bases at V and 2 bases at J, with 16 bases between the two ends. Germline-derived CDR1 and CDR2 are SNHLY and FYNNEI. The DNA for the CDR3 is TGTGCCGGCAACCGGGGGAATTGCAATCAGCCCCAGCATTTT. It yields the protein CAGNRGNCNQPQHF.

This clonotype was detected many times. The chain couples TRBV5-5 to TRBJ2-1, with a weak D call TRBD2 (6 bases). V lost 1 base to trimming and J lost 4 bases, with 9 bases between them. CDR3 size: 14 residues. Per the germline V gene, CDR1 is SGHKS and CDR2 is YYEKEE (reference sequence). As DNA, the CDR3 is TGTGCCAGCAGCTTGCTTAGCGGTTACAATGAGCAGTTCTTC. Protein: CASSLLSGYNEQFF. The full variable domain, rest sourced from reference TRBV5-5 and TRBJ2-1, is DAGVTQSPTHLIKTRGQQVTLRCSPISGHKSVSWYQQVLGQGPQFIFQYYEKEERGRGNFPDRFSARQFPNYSSELNVNALLLGDSALYLCASSLLSGYNEQFFGPGTRLTVL.

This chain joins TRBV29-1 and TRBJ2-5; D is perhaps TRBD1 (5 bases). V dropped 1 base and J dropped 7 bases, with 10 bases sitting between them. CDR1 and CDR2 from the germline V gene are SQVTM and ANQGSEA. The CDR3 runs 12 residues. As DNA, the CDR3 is TGCAGCGTTGAAGTTGCCCAGGGGACCCAGTACTTC. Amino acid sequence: CSVEVAQGTQYF.

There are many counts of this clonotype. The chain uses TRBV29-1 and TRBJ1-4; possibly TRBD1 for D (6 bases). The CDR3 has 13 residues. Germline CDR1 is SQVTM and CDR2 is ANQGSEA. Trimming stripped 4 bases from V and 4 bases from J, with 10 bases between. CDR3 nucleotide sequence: TGCAGCGTTGCGGACAGCATTAATGAAAAACTGTTTTTT. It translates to CSVADSINEKLFF.

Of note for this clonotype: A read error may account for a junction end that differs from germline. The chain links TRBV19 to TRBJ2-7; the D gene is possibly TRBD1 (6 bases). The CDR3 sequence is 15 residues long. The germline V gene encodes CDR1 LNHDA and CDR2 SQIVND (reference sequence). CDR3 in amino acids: CASSIDHRESYEQYF. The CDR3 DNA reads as TGTGCCAGTAGTATAGATCACAGGGAATCCTACGAGCAATACTTC.

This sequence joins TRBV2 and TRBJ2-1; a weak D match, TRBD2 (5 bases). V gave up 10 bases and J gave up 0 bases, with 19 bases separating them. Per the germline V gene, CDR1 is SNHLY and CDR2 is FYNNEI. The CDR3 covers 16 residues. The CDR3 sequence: CAICATRGSSYNEQFF. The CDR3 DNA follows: TGTGCCATCTGCGCTACCCGGGGTAGCTCCTACAATGAGCAGTTCTTC.

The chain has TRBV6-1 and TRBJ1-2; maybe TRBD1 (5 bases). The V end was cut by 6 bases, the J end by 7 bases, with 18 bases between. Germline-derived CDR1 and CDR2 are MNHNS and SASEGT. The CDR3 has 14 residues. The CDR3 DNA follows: TGTGCCAGCAGCAACAGTGACGGGGCGGGTGGCTACACCTTC. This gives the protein CASSNSDGAGGYTF.

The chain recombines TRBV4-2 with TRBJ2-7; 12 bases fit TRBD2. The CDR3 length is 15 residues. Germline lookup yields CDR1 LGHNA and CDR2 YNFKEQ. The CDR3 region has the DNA TGTGCCAGCAGCCGAGGACTAGCGGGGAACTACGAGCAGTATGTC. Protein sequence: CASSRGLAGNYEQYV.

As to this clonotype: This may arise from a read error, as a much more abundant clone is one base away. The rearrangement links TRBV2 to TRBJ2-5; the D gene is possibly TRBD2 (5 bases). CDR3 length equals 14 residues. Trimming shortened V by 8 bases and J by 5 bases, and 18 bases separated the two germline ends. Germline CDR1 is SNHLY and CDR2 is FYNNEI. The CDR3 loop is CASLRWGSGETQYF. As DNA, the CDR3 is TGTGCCAGCTTGCGTTGGGGATCGGGGGAGACCCAGTACTTC.

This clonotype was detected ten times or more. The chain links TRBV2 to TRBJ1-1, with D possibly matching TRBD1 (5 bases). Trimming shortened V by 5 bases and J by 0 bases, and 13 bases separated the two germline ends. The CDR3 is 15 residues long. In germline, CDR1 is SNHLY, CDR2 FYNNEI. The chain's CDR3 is CASSHRSLMNTEAFF. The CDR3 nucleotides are TGTGCCAGCAGTCACAGGTCTCTCATGAACACTGAAGCTTTCTTT.

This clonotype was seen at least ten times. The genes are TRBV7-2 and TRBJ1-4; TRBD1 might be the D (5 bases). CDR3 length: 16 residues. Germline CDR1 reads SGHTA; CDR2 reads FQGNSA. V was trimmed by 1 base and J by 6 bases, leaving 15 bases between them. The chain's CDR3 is CASSLDGSPRDEKLFF. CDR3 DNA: TGTGCCAGCAGCTTAGACGGCAGCCCCAGGGATGAAAAACTGTTTTTT.

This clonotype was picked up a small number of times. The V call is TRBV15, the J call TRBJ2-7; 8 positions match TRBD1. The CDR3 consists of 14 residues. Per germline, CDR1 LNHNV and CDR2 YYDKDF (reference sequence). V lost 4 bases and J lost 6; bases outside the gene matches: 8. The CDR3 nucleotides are TGTGCCACCAGCAACGGACAGGGCGAGTCCGAGCAGTACTTC. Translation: CATSNGQGESEQYF.

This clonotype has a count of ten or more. The CDR3 protein is CSGRTVDTGELFF. CDR3 sequence (DNA): TGCAGTGGGAGGACGGTAGACACCGGGGAGCTGTTTTTT. The J gene is TRBJ2-2, the V gene TRBV20-1; maybe TRBD2 (5 bases). The CDR3 loop spans 13 amino acids. Germline V gives CDR1 DFQATT, CDR2 SNEGSKA (reference sequence). Deletions cut 7 bases from V and 3 bases from J, with 12 bases between.

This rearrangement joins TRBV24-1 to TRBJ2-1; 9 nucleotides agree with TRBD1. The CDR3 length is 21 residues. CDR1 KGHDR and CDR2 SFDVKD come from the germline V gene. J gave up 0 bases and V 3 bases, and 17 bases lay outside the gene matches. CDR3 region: CATSDRIQGAISPFSYNEQFF. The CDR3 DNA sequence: TGTGCCACCAGTGATCGAATACAGGGGGCGATTTCTCCGTTCTCCTACAATGAGCAGTTCTTC.

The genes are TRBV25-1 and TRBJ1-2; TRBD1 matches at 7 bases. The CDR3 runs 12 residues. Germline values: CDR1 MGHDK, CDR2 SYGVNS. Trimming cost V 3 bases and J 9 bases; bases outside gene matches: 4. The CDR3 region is CASSETGYSYTF. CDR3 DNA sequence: TGTGCCAGCAGTGAGACAGGGTACAGCTACACCTTC.